Listed here are 11 T cell receptor beta chains from one sample, sequenced in a study of glioma-infiltrating T cells. Using RNA template, CDR3s of TCR alpha and beta were amplified with iRepertoire arm-PCR. Each CDR3 protein is one row after TCRdb ran MiXCR on the multiplex PCR reads. The sample has 100,000 to 150,000 distinct CDR3 sequences, around 25% seen once; the top ten hold about a quarter. The sample consisted of glioma tissue, nonneoplastic brain tissue, or PBMCs (not recorded which). Source of these receptors: a human donor with low-grade glioma or glioblastoma, undergoing nonglioma brain surgery, or in good health (not recorded which).

This clonotype was observed many times. The germline gene is not matched at one end of the junction; a read error may be the cause. This chain links TRBV20-1 with TRBJ2-3; TRBD2 matches 8 bases. The CDR3 loop spans 15 amino acids. The germline CDR1 and CDR2 sequences are DFQATT and SNEGSKA (reference sequence). The CDR3 DNA follows: TGCAGTGCTCGAGAAGCGGGAGACCTCACAACAGCGCAGTATTTT. Translation gives CSAREAGDLTTAQYF.

This clonotype came up a few times. The chain has TRBV28 and TRBJ1-2; 7 nucleotides agree with TRBD1. The CDR3 length is 13 residues. With V trimmed by 7 bases and J by 2 bases, 4 bases remained unmatched. Looked up from germline, CDR1 is MDHEN and CDR2 is SYDVKM. The CDR3 region is CASKEGGNYGYTF. The CDR3 DNA is TGTGCCAGCAAAGAAGGGGGCAACTATGGCTACACCTTC.

This clonotype appeared many times. This chain uses TRBV20-1 with TRBJ2-3; D could derive from TRBD1 or TRBD2 (5 bases each). CDR1 and CDR2 from the germline V gene are DFQATT and SNEGSKA (reference sequence). The CDR3 extends over 16 amino acids. The V end was cut by 3 bases, the J end by 3 bases, with 19 bases between. The CDR3 sequence: CSARPSRREWTDTQYF. The CDR3 bases are TGCAGTGCTAGGCCCAGTCGCAGGGAGTGGACAGATACGCAGTATTTT.

In this sample, this clonotype turned up many times. The gene calls are TRBV6-1 and TRBJ2-4, with D unresolved. There are 17 residues in the CDR3. The ends were cut back, 5 bases at V and 0 bases at J, with 17 bases in the middle. Germline-derived CDR1 and CDR2 are MNHNS and SASEGT. The CDR3 here is CASSPPNLVLAKNIQYF. DNA for the CDR3: TGTGCCAGCAGTCCCCCTAATCTCGTGCTAGCCAAAAACATTCAGTACTTC.

The chain joins TRBV9 to TRBJ2-1; TRBD2 agrees at 11 bases. The length of the CDR3 is 16 residues. V lost 0 bases, J lost 8 bases, and 7 bases stayed unmatched. CDR1 is SGDLS, CDR2 YYNGEE, per germline. CDR3 in amino acids: CASSVGRLAGKDEQFF. As DNA, the CDR3 is TGTGCCAGCAGCGTAGGAAGACTAGCGGGGAAGGATGAGCAGTTCTTC.

This clonotype came up a few times. This may come from a read error, since a much larger clone is one base off. The CDR3 bases are TGTGCCAGCAGTCCCATCCGGCAGAGGGGCCCCGAGCAGTTCTTC. Translation: CASSPIRQRGPEQFF. V and J are TRBV6-1 and TRBJ2-1; D possibly uses TRBD1 or TRBD2 (5 bases each). The CDR3 spans 15 residues. With 5 bases removed from V and 10 bases from J, the gap between germline ends came to 21 bases. Germline V lookup: CDR1 MNHNS, CDR2 SASEGT.

The chain uses TRBV10-1 and TRBJ2-1; D is uncertain. This CDR3 has 16 amino acids. V was trimmed by 4 bases and J by 0 bases, leaving 13 bases between them. Germline CDR1 reads WNHNN; CDR2 reads SYGVQD (reference sequence). Here the CDR3 DNA reads TGCGCCAGCAGTGTAAGGGCCTCTAGCTCCTACAATGAGCAGTTCTTC. It codes for CASSVRASSSYNEQFF.

This clonotype was observed many times. The chain recombines TRBV6-1 with TRBJ1-3; a possible D gene is TRBD1 (5 bases). Trimming cost V 6 bases and J 4 bases, with 13 bases left between them. Germline V lookup: CDR1 MNHNS, CDR2 SASEGT. There are 14 residues in the CDR3. The CDR3 spells CASRQGRRGNTIYF. Here the CDR3 DNA reads TGTGCCAGCAGGCAGGGAAGGAGGGGAAACACCATATATTTT.

The chain recombines TRBV7-9 with TRBJ1-3, with D uncertain. The CDR3 contains 16 residues. Deletions cut 5 bases from V and 0 bases from J, with 14 bases between. Per the germline V gene, CDR1 is SEHNR and CDR2 is FQNEAQ (reference sequence). The CDR3 reads CASSGLYLSSGNTIYF. Here the CDR3 DNA reads TGTGCCAGCAGCGGGCTGTATCTAAGCTCTGGAAACACCATATATTTT.

In this sample, this clonotype turned up many times. The genes are TRBV6-1 and TRBJ2-5, with D possibly matching TRBD1 (5 bases). There are 14 residues in the CDR3. Germline CDR1 is MNHNS and CDR2 is SASEGT. V gave up 5 bases and J gave up 0 bases, with 10 bases separating them. The CDR3 sequence is CASSIRTHQETQYF. The CDR3 DNA sequence: TGTGCCAGCAGTATTCGGACACACCAAGAGACCCAGTACTTC.

This clonotype was detected only a few times. The chain links TRBV5-1 to TRBJ2-3, with TRBD1 matching 8 bases. V gave up 3 bases and J gave up 6 bases; unmatched junction bases: 6. Germline CDR1 reads SGHRS; CDR2 reads YFSETQ. The CDR3 has 14 amino acids. For the CDR3, the DNA is TGCGCCAGCAGCTCGGGACAGGAGGTTGATACGCAGTATTTT. Translating it yields CASSSGQEVDTQYF. The whole variable domain, remainder taken from reference TRBV5-1 and TRBJ2-3, is KAGVTQTPRYLIKTRGQQVTLSCSPISGHRSVSWYQQTPGQGLQFLFEYFSETQRNKGNFPGRFSGRQFSNSRSEMNVSTLELGDSALYLCASSSGQEVDTQYFGPGTRLTVL.